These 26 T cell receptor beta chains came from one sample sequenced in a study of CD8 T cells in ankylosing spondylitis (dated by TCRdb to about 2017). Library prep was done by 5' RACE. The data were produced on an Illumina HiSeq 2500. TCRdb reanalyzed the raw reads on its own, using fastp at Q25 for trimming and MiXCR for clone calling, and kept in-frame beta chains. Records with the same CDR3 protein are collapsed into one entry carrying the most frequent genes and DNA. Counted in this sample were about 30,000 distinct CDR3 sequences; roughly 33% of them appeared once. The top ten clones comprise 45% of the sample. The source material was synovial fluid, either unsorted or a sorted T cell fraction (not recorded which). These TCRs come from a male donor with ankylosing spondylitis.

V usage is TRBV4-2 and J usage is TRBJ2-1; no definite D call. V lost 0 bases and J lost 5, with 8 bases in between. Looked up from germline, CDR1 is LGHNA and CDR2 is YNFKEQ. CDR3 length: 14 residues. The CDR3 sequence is CASSQDLGDNEQFF. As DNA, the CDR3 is TGTGCCAGCAGCCAAGATCTTGGGGACAATGAGCAGTTCTTC.

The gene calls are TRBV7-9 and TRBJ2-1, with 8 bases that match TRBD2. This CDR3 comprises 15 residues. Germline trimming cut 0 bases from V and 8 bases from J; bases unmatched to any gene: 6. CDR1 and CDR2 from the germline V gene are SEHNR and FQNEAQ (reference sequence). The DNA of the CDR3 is TGTGCCAGCAGCTTAGCTCGCGGGAGGTGGGATGAGCAGTTCTTC. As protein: CASSLARGRWDEQFF.

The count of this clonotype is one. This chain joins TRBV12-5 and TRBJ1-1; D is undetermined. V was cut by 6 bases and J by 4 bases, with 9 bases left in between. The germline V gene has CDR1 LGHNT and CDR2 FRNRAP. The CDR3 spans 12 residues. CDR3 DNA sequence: TGTGCTAGTGGCCGGGTGGGCACTGAAGCTTTCTTT. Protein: CASGRVGTEAFF.

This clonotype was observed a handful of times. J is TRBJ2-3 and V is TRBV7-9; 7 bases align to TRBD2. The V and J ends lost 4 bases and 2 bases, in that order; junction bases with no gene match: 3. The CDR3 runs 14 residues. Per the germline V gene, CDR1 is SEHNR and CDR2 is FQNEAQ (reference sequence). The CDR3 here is CASSSSGTTDTQYF. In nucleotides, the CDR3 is TGTGCCAGCAGCTCTAGCGGAACCACAGATACGCAGTATTTT.

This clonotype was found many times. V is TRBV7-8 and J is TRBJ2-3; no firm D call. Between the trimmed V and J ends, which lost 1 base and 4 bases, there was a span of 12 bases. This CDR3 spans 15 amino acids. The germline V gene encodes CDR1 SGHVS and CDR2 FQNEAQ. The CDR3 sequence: CASSLDPGPADTQYF. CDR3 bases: TGTGCCAGCAGCTTAGATCCAGGCCCAGCAGATACGCAGTATTTT.

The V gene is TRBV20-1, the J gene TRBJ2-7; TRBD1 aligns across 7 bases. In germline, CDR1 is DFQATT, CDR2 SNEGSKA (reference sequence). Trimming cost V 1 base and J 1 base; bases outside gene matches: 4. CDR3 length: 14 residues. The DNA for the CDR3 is TGCAGTGCTAGAGTAGGGGGCGAATCCTACGAGCAGTACGTC. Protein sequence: CSARVGGESYEQYV.

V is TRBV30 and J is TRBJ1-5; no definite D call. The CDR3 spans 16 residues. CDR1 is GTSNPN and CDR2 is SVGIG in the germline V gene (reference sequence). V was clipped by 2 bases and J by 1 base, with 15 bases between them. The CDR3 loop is CAWSQGGFSSNQPQHF. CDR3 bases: TGTGCCTGGAGTCAAGGTGGGTTTAGCAGCAATCAGCCCCAGCATTTT.

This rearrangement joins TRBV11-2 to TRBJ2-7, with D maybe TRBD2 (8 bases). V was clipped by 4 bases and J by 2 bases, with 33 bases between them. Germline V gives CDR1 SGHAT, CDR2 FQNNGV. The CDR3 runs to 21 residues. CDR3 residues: CASSWDSSPLREREYTYEQYF. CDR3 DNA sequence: TGTGCCAGCAGCTGGGACAGTTCCCCCCTCCGTGAGCGGGAGTACACCTACGAGCAGTACTTC.

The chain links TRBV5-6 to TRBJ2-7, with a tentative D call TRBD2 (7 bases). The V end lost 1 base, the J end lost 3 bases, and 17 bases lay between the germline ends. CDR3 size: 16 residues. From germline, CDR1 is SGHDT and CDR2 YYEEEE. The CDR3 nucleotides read TGTGCCAGCAGCTTGTGGGGGAGGGGGGGACTCTACGAGCAGTACTTC. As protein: CASSLWGRGGLYEQYF.

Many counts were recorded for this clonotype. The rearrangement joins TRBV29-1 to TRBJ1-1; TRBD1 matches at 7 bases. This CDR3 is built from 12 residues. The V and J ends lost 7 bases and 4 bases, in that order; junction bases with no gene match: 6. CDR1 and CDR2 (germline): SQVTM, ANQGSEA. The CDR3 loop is CSGDRVVTEAFF. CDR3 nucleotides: TGCAGCGGCGACAGGGTGGTCACTGAAGCTTTCTTT.

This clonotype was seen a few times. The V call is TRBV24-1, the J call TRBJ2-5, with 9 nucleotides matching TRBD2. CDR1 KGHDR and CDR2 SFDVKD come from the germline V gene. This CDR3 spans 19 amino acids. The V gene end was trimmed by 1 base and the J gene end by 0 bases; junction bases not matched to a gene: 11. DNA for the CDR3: TGTGCCACCAGTGATTTAAAGGGTCTGGGACTAGCAGACCAAGAGACCCAGTACTTC. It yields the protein CATSDLKGLGLADQETQYF.

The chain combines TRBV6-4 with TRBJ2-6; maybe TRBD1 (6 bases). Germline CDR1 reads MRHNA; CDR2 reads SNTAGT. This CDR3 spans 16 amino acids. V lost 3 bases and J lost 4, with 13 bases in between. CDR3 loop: CASSESPGDGANVLTF. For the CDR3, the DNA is TGTGCCAGCAGTGAGTCCCCAGGGGACGGGGCCAACGTCCTGACTTTC.

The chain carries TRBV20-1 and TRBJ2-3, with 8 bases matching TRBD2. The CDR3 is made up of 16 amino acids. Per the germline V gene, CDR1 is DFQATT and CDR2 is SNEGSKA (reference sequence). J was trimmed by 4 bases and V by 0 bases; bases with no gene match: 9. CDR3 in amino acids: CSAREGTSWGSDTQYF. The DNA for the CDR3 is TGCAGTGCTAGAGAAGGGACTAGTTGGGGTTCAGATACGCAGTATTTT.

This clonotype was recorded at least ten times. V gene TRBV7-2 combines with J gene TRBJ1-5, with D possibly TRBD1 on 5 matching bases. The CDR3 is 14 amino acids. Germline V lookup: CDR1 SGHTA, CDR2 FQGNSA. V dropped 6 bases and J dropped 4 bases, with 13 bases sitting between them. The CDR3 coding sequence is TGTGCCAGCAGAGACCGGGACGGGAATCAGCCCCAGCATTTT. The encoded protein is CASRDRDGNQPQHF.

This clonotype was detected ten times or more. As DNA, the CDR3 is TGTGCCAGCTCACCACCCATCGACGGCCAAGAGACCCAGTACTTC. It specifies CASSPPIDGQETQYF. The rearrangement uses TRBV18 and TRBJ2-5, with D unresolved. The CDR3 has 15 residues. V was cut by 0 bases and J by 1 base, with 9 bases left in between. Germline lookup yields CDR1 KGHSH and CDR2 LQKENI.

CDR3 DNA: TGTGCCAGCAGTCCCCGTTATAGAAATCAGCCCCAGCATTTT. The encoded protein is CASSPRYRNQPQHF. The rearrangement uses TRBV6-1 and TRBJ1-5; D ambiguous. The ends were cut back, 5 bases at V and 4 bases at J, with 12 bases in the middle. The CDR3 loop spans 14 amino acids. Germline V gene data show CDR1 as MNHNS and CDR2 as SASEGT.

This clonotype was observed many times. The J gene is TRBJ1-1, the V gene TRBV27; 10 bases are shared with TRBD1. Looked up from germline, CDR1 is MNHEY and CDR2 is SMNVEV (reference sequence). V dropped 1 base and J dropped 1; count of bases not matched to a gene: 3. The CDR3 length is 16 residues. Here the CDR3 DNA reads TGTGCCAGCAGTTTATGGGACAGGGGCCCGAACACTGAAGCTTTCTTT. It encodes CASSLWDRGPNTEAFF.

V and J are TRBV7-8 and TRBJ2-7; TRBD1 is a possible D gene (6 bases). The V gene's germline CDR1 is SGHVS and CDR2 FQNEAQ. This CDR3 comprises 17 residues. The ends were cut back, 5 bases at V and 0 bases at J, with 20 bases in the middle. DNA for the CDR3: TGTGCCAGCAGCCACCCCTGGCAGGGGAAGAGCTCCTACGAGCAGTACGTC. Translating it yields CASSHPWQGKSSYEQYV.

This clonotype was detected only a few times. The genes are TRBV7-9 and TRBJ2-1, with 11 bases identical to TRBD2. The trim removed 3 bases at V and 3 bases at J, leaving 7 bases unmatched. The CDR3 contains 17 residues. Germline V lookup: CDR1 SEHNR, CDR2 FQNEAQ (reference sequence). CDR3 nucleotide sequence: TGTGCCAGCAGCTTTTATGAAGGACTAGCGGGCTACAATGAGCAGTTCTTC. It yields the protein CASSFYEGLAGYNEQFF.

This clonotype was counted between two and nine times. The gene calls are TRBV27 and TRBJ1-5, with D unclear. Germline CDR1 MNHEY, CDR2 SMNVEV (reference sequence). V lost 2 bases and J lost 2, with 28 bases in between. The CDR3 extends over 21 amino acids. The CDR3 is CASSLVLSRWRAGRGNQPQHF. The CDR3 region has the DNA TGTGCCAGCAGTTTAGTCTTAAGTCGTTGGAGGGCTGGTAGGGGCAATCAGCCCCAGCATTTT.

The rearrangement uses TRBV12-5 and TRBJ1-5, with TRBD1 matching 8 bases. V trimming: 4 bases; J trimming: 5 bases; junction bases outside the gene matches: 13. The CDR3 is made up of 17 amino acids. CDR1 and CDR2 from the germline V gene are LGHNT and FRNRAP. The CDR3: CASGSPRDRRDDQPQHF. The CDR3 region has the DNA TGTGCTAGTGGTTCTCCCCGGGACAGGCGAGATGATCAGCCCCAGCATTTT. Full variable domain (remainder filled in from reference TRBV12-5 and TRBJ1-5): DARVTQTPRHKVTEMGQEVTMRCQPILGHNTVFWYRQTMMQGLELLAYFRNRAPLDDSGMPKDRFSAEMPDATLATLKIQPSEPRDSAVYFCASGSPRDRRDDQPQHFGDGTRLSIL.

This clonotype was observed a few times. DNA for the CDR3: TGTGCCAGCAGTTTAGCGGGAAACAATGAGCAGTTCTTC. Its translation: CASSLAGNNEQFF. The chain recombines TRBV27 with TRBJ2-1; possible D gene TRBD2, 6 bases. Trimming cost V 2 bases and J 5 bases, with 7 bases left between them. From germline, CDR1 is MNHEY and CDR2 SMNVEV (reference sequence). The CDR3 extends over 13 amino acids.

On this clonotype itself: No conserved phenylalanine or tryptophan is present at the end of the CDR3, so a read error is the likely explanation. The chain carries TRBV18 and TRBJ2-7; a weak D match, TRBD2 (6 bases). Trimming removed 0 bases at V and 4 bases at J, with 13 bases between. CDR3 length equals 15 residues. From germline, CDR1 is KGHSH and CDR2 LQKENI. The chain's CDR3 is CASSPPTGGFYEQYY. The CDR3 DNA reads TGTGCCAGCTCACCACCGACCGGGGGTTTTTACGAGCAGTACTAC.

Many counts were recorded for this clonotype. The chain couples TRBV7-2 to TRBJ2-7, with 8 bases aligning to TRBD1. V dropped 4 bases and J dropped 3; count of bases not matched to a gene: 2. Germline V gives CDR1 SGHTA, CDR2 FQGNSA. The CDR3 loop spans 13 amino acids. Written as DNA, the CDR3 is TGTGCCAGCAGCTATGACAGGGGCTACGAGCAGTACTTC. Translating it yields CASSYDRGYEQYF.

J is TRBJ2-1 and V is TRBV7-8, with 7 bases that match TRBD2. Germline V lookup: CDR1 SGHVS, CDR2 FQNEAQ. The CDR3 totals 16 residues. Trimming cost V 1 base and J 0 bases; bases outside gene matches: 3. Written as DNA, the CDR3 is TGTGCCAGCAGCTTAGGGGGGGGAGCCTCCTACAATGAGCAGTTCTTC. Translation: CASSLGGGASYNEQFF.

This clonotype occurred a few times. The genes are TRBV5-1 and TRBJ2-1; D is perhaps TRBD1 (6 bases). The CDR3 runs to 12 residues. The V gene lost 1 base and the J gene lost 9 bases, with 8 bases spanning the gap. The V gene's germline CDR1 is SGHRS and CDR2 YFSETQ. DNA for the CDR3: TGCGCCAGCAGCTTGAAAGGGGGTGAGCAGTTCTTC. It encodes CASSLKGGEQFF.